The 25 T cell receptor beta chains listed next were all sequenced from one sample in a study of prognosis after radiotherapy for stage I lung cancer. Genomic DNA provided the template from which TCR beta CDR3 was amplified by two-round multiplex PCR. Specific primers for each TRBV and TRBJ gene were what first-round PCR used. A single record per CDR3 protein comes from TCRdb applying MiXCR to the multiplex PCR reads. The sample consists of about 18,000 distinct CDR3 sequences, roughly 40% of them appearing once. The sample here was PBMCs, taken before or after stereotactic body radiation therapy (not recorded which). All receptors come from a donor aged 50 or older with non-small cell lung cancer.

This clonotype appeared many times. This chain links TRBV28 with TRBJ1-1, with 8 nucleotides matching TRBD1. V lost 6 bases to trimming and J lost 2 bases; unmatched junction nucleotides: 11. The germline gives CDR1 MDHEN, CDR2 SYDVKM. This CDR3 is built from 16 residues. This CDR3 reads CASSSLDREVNTEAFF. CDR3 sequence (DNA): TGTGCCAGCAGCTCTCTGGACAGGGAGGTAAACACTGAAGCTTTCTTT.

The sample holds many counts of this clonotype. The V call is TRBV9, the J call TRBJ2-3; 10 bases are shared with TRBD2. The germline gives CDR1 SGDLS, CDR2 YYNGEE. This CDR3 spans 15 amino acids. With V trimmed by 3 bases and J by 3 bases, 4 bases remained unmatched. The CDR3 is CASSATSGTTDTQYF. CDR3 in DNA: TGTGCCAGCAGCGCCACTAGCGGGACGACAGATACGCAGTATTTT.

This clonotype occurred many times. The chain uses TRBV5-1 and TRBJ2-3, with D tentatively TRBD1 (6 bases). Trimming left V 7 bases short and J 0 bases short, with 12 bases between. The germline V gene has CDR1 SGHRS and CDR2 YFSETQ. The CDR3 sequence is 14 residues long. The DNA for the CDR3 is TGCGCCAGCCAAAGGGACACTAGCACAGATACGCAGTATTTT. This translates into CASQRDTSTDTQYF.

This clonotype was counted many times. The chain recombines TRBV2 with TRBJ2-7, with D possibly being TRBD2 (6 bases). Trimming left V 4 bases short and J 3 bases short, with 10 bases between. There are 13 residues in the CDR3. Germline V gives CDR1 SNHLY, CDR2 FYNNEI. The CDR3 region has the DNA TGTGCCAGCAGTGCGGGACTCCTCTACGAGCAGTACTTC. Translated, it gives CASSAGLLYEQYF.

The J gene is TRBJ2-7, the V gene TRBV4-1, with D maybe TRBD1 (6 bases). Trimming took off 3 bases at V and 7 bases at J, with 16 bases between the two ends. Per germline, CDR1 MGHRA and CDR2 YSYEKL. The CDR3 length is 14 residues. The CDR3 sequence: CASSQARTGREQYF. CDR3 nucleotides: TGCGCCAGCAGCCAGGCCCGTACAGGGCGAGAGCAGTACTTC.

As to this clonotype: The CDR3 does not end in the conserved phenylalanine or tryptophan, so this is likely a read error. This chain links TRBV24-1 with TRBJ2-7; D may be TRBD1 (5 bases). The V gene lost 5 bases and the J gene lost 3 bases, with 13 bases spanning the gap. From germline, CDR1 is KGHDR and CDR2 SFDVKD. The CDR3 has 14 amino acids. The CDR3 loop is CATSALPGCYEQYS. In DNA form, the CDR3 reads TGTGCCACCAGTGCGCTACCAGGGTGCTACGAGCAGTACTCC.

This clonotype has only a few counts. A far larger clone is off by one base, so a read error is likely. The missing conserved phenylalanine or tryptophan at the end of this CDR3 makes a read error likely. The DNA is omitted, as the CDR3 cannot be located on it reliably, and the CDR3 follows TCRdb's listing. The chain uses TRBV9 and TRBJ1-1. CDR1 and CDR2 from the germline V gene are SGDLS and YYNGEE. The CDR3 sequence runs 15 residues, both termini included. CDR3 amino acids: CASSSPSGGVAEQYL.

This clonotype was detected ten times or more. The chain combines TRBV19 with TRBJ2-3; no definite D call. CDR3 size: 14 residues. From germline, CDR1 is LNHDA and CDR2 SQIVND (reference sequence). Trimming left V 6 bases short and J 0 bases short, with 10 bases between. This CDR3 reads CASRRTQSTDTQYF. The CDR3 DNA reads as TGTGCCAGTAGGCGCACCCAGAGCACAGATACGCAGTATTTT.

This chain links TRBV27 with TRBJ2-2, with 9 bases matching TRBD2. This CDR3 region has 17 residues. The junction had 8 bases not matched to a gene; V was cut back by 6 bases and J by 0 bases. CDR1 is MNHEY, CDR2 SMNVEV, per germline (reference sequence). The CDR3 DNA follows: TGTGCCAGCAGCCTTTCTAGCGGGACCGCGAACACCGGGGAGCTGTTTTTT. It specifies CASSLSSGTANTGELFF.

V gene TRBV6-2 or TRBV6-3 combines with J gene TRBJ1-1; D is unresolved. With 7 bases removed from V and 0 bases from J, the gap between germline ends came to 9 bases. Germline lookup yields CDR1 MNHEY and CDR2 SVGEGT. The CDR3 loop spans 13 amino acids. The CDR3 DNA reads TGTGCCAGCATACAAAAGATGAACACTGAAGCTTTCTTT. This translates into CASIQKMNTEAFF.

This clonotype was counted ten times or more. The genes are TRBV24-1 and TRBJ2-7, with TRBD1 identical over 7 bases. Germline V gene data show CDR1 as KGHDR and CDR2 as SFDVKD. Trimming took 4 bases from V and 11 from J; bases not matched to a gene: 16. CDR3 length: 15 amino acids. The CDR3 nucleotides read TGTGCCACCAGTGACAGACAGGGTGGGAGCCGCCAAAAGTACTTC. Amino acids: CATSDRQGGSRQKYF.

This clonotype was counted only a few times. The CDR3 loop is CSATTSTDTQYF. The CDR3 region has the DNA TGCAGCGCCACGACTAGCACAGATACGCAGTATTTT. The chain links TRBV29-1 to TRBJ2-3; D is unclear. Germline V lookup: CDR1 SQVTM, CDR2 ANQGSEA. Trimming removed 7 bases at V and 0 bases at J, with 8 bases between. The CDR3 is 12 amino acids.

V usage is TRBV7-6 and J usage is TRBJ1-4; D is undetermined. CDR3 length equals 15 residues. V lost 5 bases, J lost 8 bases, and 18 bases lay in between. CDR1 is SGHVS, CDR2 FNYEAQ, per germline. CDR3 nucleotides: TGTGCCAGCAGCCCAGCGTGGTTACTGGAGGAAAAACTGTTTTTT. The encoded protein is CASSPAWLLEEKLFF.

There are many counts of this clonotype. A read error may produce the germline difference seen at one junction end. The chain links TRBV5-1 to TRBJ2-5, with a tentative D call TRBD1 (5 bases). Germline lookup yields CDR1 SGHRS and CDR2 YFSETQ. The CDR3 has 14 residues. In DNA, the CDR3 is TGCGCCAGCACCTTGGGGCAGACCCAAGAGACCCAGTACTTC. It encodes CASTLGQTQETQYF.

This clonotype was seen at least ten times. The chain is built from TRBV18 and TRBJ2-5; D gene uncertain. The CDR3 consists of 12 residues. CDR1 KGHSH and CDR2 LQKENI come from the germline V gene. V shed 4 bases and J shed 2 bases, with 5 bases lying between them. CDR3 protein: CASSLVQETQYF. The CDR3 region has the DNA TGTGCCAGCTCACTCGTACAAGAGACCCAGTACTTC.

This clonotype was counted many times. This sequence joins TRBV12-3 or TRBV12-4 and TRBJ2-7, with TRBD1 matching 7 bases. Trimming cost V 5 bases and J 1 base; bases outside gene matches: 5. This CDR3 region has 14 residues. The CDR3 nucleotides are TGTGCCAGCAGTATACGACAGGGTTCCTACGAGCAGTACTTC. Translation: CASSIRQGSYEQYF.

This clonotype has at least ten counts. CDR3 amino acids: CASSRDTTDTEAFF. In DNA form, the CDR3 reads TGCGCCAGCAGCCGGGACACCACCGACACTGAAGCTTTCTTT. The genes are TRBV5-1 and TRBJ1-1, with D perhaps TRBD1 (6 bases). Germline V lookup: CDR1 SGHRS, CDR2 YFSETQ. With 4 bases removed from V and 3 bases from J, the gap between germline ends came to 13 bases. This CDR3 is 14 amino acids long.

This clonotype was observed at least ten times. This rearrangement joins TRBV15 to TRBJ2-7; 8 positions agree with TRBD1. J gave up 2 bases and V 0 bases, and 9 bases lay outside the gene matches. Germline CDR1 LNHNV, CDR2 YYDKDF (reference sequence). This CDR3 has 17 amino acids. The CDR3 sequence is CATSRDSGQGSPYEQYF. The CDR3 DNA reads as TGTGCCACCAGCAGAGATTCCGGACAGGGTAGCCCCTACGAGCAGTACTTC.

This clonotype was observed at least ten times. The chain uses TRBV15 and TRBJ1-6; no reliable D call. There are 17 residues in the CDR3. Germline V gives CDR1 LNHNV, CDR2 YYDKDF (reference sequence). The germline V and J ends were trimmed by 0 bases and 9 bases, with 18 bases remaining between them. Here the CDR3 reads CATSRDGSATGISPLHF. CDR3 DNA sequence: TGTGCCACCAGCAGAGATGGTTCAGCCACTGGTATTTCACCCCTCCACTTT.

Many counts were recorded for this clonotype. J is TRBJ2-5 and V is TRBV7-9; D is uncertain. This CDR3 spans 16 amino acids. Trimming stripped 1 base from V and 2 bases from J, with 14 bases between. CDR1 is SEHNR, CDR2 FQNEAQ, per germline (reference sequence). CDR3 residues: CASSLVGPSGQETQYF. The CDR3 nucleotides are TGTGCCAGCAGCTTAGTTGGACCGTCTGGTCAAGAGACCCAGTACTTC.

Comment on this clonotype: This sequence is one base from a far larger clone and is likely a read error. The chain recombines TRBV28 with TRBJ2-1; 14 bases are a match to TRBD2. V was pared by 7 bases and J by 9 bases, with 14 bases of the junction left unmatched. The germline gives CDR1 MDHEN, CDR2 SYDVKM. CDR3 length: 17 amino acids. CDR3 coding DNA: TGTGCCAGCACCTACCCTGGACTAGCGGGAGGAACGGTTGAGCAGTTCTTC. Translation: CASTYPGLAGGTVEQFF.

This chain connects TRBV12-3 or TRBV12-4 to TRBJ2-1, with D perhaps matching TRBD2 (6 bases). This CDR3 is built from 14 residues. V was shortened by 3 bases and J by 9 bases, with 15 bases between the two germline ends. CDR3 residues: CASSLAGGGSEQFF. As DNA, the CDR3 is TGTGCCAGCAGTTTGGCCGGGGGAGGCAGTGAGCAGTTCTTC.

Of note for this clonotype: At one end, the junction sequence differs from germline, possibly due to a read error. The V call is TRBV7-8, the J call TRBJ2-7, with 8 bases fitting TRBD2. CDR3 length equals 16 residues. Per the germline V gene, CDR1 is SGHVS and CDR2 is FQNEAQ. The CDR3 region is CVSSLGPGLEAYEQYF. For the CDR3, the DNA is TGTGTCAGCAGCTTAGGTCCGGGACTAGAGGCCTACGAGCAGTACTTC.

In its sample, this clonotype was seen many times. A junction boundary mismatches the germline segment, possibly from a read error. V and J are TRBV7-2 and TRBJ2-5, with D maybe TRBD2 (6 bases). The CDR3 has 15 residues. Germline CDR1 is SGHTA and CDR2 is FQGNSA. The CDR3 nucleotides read TGTGCCAACAGCCCCCTAGGCGGGGATGGAGAGACCCAGTACTTC. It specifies CANSPLGGDGETQYF.

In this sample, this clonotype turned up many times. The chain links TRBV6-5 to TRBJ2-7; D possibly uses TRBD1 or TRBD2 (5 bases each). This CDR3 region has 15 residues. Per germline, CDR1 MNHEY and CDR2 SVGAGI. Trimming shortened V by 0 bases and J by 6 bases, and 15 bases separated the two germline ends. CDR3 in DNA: TGTGCCAGCAGTTACTCGTCCGCAGGGACCGGCGAGCAGTACTTC. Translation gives CASSYSSAGTGEQYF.